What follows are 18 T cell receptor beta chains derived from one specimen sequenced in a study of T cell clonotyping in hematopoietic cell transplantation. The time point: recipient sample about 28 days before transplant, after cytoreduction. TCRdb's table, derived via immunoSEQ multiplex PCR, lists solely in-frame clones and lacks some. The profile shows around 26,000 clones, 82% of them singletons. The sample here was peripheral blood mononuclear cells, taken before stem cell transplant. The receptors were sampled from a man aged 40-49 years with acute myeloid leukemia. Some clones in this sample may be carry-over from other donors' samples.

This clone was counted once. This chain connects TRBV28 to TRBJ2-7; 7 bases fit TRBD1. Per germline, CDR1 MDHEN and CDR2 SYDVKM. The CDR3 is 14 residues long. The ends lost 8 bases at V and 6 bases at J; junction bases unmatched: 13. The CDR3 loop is CASQPPDRVGEQYF. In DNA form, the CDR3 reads TGTGCCAGCCAACCCCCTGACAGGGTAGGCGAGCAGTACTTC.

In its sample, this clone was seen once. The CDR3 loop reads CATRDDRITGELFF. As DNA, the CDR3 is TGTGCCACCAGGGACGACAGGATCACCGGGGAGCTGTTTTTT. The V and J genes are TRBV15 and TRBJ2-2, with a tentative D call TRBD1 (6 bases). The CDR3 loop spans 14 amino acids. Germline V gene lookup returns CDR1 LNHNV and CDR2 YYDKDF (reference sequence). Deletions cut 6 bases from V and 4 bases from J, with 12 bases between. The whole variable domain, remainder taken from reference TRBV15 and TRBJ2-2, is DAMVIQNPRYQVTQFGKPVTLSCSQTLNHNVMYWYQQKSSQAPKLLFHYYDKDFNNEADTPDNFQSRRPNTSFCFLDIRSPGLGDTAMYLCATRDDRITGELFFGEGSRLTVL.

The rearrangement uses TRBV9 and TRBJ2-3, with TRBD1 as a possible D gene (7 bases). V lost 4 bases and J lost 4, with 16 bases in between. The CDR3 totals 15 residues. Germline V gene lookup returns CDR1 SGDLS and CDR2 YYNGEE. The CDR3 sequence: CASSLRGAGADTQYF. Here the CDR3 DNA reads TGTGCCAGCAGCCTCAGGGGGGCCGGAGCAGATACGCAGTATTTT.

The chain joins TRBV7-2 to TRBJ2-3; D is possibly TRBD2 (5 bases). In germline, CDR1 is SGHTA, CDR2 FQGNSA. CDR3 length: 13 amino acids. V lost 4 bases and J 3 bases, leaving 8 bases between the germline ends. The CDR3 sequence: CASSSRTTDTQYF. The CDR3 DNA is TGTGCCAGCAGCTCGAGGACTACAGATACGCAGTATTTT.

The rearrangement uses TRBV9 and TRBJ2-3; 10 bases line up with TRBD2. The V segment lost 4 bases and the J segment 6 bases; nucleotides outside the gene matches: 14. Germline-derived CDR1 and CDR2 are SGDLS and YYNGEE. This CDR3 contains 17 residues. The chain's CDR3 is CASSPRALAGGSDTQYF. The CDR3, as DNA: TGTGCCAGCAGCCCTAGGGCATTAGCGGGGGGTTCGGATACGCAGTATTTT.

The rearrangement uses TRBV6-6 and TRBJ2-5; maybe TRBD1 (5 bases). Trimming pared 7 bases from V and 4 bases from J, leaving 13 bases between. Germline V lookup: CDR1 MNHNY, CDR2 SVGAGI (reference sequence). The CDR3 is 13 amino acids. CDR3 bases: TGTGCCAGCATTTCTCAGGGTGTAGAGACCCAGTACTTC. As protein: CASISQGVETQYF.

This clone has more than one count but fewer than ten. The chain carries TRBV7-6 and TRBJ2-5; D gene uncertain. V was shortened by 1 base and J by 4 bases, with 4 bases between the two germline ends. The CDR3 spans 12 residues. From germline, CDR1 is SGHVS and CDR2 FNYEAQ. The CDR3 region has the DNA TGTGCCAGCAGCTTAGTGCCAGAGACCCAGTACTTC. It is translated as CASSLVPETQYF.

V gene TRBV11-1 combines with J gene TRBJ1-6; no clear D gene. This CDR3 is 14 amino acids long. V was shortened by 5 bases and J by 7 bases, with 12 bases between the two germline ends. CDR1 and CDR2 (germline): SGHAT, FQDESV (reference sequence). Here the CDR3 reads CASSLNPQNSPLHF. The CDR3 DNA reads TGTGCCAGCAGCCTCAATCCACAGAATTCACCCCTCCACTTT.

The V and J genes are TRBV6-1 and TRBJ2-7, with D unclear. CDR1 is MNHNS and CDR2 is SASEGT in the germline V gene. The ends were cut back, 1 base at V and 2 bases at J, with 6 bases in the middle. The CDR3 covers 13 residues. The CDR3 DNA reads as TGTGCCAGCAGTGAAGGCATGGCCTACGAGCAGTACTTC. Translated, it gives CASSEGMAYEQYF.

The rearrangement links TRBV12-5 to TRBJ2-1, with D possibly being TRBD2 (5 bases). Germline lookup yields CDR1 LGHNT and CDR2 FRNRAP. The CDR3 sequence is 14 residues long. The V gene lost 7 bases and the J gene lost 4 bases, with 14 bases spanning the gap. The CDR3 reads CASAPGERYNEQFF. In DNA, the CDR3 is TGTGCTAGTGCTCCCGGGGAGAGGTACAATGAGCAGTTCTTC.

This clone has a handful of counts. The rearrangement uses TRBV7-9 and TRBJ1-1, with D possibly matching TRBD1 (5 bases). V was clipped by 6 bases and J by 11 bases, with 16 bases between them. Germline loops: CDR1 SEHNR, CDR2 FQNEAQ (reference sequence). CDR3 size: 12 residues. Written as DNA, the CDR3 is TGTGCCAGCAGTCTAGGGGAGGAGAGGGCTTTCTTT. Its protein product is CASSLGEERAFF.

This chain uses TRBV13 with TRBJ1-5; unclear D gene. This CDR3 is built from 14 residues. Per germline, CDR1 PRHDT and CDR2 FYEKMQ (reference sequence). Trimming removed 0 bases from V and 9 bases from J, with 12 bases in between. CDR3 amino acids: CASSLGRSSRPQHF. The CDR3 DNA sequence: TGTGCCAGCAGCTTAGGCCGGTCGTCAAGGCCCCAGCATTTT.

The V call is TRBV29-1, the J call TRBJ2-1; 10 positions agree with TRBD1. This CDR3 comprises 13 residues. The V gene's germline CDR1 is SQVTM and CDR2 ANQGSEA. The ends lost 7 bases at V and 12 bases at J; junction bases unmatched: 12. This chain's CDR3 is CSAYGQGGRGQFF. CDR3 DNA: TGCAGCGCCTACGGACAGGGGGGACGTGGGCAGTTCTTC.

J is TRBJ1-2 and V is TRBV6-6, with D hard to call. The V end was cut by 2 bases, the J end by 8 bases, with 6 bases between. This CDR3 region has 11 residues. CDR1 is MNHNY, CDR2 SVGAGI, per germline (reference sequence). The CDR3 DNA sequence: TGTGCCAGCAGTTACCGAAGGGGCTACACCTTC. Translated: CASSYRRGYTF.

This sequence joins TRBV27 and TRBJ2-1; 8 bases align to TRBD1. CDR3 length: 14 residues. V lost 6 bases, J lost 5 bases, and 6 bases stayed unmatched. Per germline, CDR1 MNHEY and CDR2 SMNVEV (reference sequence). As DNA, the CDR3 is TGTGCCAGCAGAGGGACAGGCGGTAACAATGAGCAGTTCTTC. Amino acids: CASRGTGGNNEQFF.

The CDR3 sequence is CASSERRAQSSEQFF. The CDR3 nucleotides are TGTGCCAGCAGTGAACGGAGGGCCCAATCTAGCGAGCAGTTCTTC. The chain links TRBV2 to TRBJ2-1; D is possibly TRBD2 (6 bases). In germline, CDR1 is SNHLY, CDR2 FYNNEI. The CDR3 loop spans 15 amino acids. Deletions cut 2 bases from V and 10 bases from J, with 18 bases between.

CDR3 nucleotide sequence: TGCGCCAGCAGCCAGGACAACCACTACAATGAGCAGTTCTTC. As protein: CASSQDNHYNEQFF. This chain joins TRBV5-1 and TRBJ2-1; the D gene is possibly TRBD1 (5 bases). V was pared by 4 bases and J by 3 bases, with 11 bases between. Germline V gene lookup returns CDR1 SGHRS and CDR2 YFSETQ. This CDR3 spans 14 amino acids.

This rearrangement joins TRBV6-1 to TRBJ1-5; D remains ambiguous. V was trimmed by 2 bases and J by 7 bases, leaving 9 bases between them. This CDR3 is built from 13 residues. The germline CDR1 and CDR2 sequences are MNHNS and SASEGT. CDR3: CASSESADQPQHF. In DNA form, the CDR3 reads TGTGCCAGCAGTGAATCGGCGGACCAGCCCCAGCATTTT.